This is a list of T cell receptor beta chains from one sample in a study of CD8 T cells in Susac syndrome. MiXCR, run by TCRdb on the immunoSEQ multiplex PCR reads, gives a single entry per CDR3 protein. The table records about 300,000 distinct CDR3 sequences, about 89% of them present only once. The sample was CD8+ T cells from PBMCs. Receptors were obtained from a human donor with multiple sclerosis. CDR3s include the opening cysteine and the closing phenylalanine or tryptophan. The order of the fields is J gene, V gene, CDR3 protein.

>TRBJ1-4|TRBV30
CAWSLGSATNEKLFF
>TRBJ2-1|TRBV3-1
CASSQSGNEQFF
>TRBJ2-1|TRBV19
CASSFLAGGPLYNEQFF
>TRBJ2-2|TRBV5-8
CASSFGENTGELFF
>TRBJ2-1|TRBV29-1
CSEKGRGYNEQFF
>TRBJ1-2|TRBV11-2
CASSLVGGGLYGYTF
>TRBJ2-7|TRBV2
CASSEGRSSYF
>TRBJ2-7|TRBV6-2/TRBV6-3
CASARGLYYEQYF
>TRBJ1-1|TRBV2
CASSAGTGNEKNTEAFF
>TRBJ1-1|TRBV30
CAWRNGGLGAFF
>TRBJ2-7|TRBV11-2
CASSLGPGTGDSYEQYF
>TRBJ2-6|TRBV4-3
CASSQESGFPGANVLTF
>TRBJ2-1|TRBV30
CAWESGSGVNEQFF
>TRBJ1-1|TRBV19
CASKMGRGTGTEAFF
>TRBJ1-5|TRBV5-3
CARTRGDQYRCLDSNQPQHF
>TRBJ2-3|TRBV13
CASSKATGFPDTQYF
>TRBJ1-5|TRBV19
CASSSGTGPQHF
>TRBJ2-2|TRBV7-9
CASSPLKVGGELFF
>TRBJ1-1|TRBV5-4
CASSLVSAGRMNTEAFF
>TRBJ1-5|TRBV30
CAWREGQSNQPQHF
>TRBJ2-1|TRBV10-3
CAISESWAGGLNNEQFF
>TRBJ2-1|TRBV19
CASRNYNEQFF
>TRBJ1-5|TRBV2
CASSRMPGQVYQPQHF
>TRBJ2-7|TRBV20-1
CSAIANRDISYEQYF
>TRBJ2-3|TRBV4-2
CASSQEVSHTQYF
>TRBJ2-5|TRBV19
CASSRGLAGVVETQYF
>TRBJ2-7|TRBV7-2
CASSLGGGPTYEQYF
>TRBJ2-7|TRBV20-1
CSASDGSYEQYF
>TRBJ2-1|TRBV2
CASSGLGQGTSGSDEQFF
>TRBJ2-1|TRBV4-3
CASSQDQAIYNEQFF
>TRBJ2-1|TRBV24-1
CATSDLDRGGKGNEQFF
>TRBJ2-3|TRBV30
CAWILGEGSRTDTQYF
>TRBJ2-7|TRBV2
CASGPGGGEQYF
>TRBJ2-3|TRBV13
CASSFASGEADTQYF
>TRBJ2-5|TRBV6-5
CASSYSTGGSRETQYF
>TRBJ2-6|TRBV27
CASKMVIAGHSGANVLTF
>TRBJ2-7|TRBV29-1
CSVDLAGPGSAPYEQYF
>TRBJ2-1|TRBV27
CASSLLRFGGGAGNEQFF